This T cell receptor beta chain is from a study of blood T cell repertoires in COVID-19. Authors' methods: Amplification of reference gene primers provided the estimated nucleated cell counts. Method: immunoSEQ multiplex PCR; TCRdb's copy keeps in-frame clones and lacks some. V, J and clone size are those of that table, while D and trimming were read from the DNA. The data contain roughly 180,000 clones, over 80% of them singletons. Ages ranged from about 18 to 100 years, with residence in around 24 US areas. V gave up 4 bases and J gave up 4 bases; unmatched junction bases: 12. Germline lookup yields CDR1 SGHVS and CDR2 FQNEAQ. This CDR3 is 16 amino acids long.

Specimen: PBMCs or T cells enriched from blood (not recorded which). The clonotype was recovered from an older woman who had recovered from COVID-19. The chain couples TRBV7-8 to TRBJ1-1; 7 bases map to TRBD1. The CDR3: CASSSHRGYRGTEAFF. CDR3 coding DNA: TGTGCCAGCAGCTCACACAGGGGATATCGTGGCACTGAAGCTTTCTTT.